This T cell receptor beta chain was sequenced in a study of shared T cell receptors in the human thymus. The CDR3 consists of 14 residues. Germline V gene lookup returns CDR1 KGHSH and CDR2 LQKENI. The V end was cut by 2 bases, the J end by 2 bases, with 7 bases between. Sequencing used immunoSEQ multiplex PCR; TCRdb keeps in-frame clones, though not all of them. The table shows 550,000 to 800,000 clones, with over 75% occurring only once. Separately, the same data were catalogued under a study of human thymus T cells. As that study records: Donors consisted of healthy Finnish infants (having corrective surgery for congenital heart defects). Resections that were taken during corrective heart surgery supplied the thymus tissue. Gene usage (both V and J) appeared biased in thymic and blood repertoires. As related research reported, thymic repertoires overlapped highly among unrelated individuals.

This receptor was taken from a girl in the first two years of life with a congenital heart defect. The sample taken for sequencing was thymocytes. J is TRBJ1-3 and V is TRBV18, with D unclear. CDR3 protein: CASSPDSTGNTIYF. DNA of the CDR3: TGTGCCAGCTCACCAGATTCTACTGGAAACACCATATATTTT.